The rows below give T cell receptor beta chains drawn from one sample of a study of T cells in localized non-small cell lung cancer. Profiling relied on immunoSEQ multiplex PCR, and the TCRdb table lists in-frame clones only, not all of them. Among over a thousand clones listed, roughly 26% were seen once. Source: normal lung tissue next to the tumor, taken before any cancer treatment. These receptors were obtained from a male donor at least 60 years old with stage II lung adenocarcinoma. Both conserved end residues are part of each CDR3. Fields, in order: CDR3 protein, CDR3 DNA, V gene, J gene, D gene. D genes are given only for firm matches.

CDR3aa: CSVAFPRTGADEQFF; CDR3nt: TGCAGCGTCGCCTTCCCCCGGACAGGGGCGGATGAGCAGTTCTTC; v_gene: TRBV29-1; j_gene: TRBJ2-1; d_gene: TRBD1